A single sample gave rise to the 26 T cell receptor beta chains below, sequenced in a study of T-cell reconstitution after alpha-beta-depleted transplantation in children (dated by TCRdb to the mid-2010s). To prepare the library, PCR was applied. Sequenced using an Illumina HiSeq 2500. TCR library preparation used molecular barcoding, with unique molecular identifiers applied to normalize quantification of the TCRbeta repertoire. Through fastp at Q25 and MiXCR, TCRdb rebuilt clones from the public reads, retaining in-frame beta chains. Rows merge per CDR3 protein into single entries with the most common DNA and genes. In all, the sample holds about 370,000 distinct CDR3 sequences, and roughly 22% of those were seen once. The top ten clonotypes cover 3.8% of the sample. The sequencing here drew on PBMCs from the stem cell graft donor, taken from the stem cell graft. These receptor sequences come from a human donor who donated a stem cell graft to a child with acute myeloid leukemia.

This clonotype was seen more than once but under ten times. The chain links TRBV7-2 to TRBJ2-1; 9 nucleotides line up with TRBD2. Trimming at V came to 5 bases and at J to 3 bases, leaving 11 bases not matched to a gene. This CDR3 has 17 amino acids. Germline CDR1 reads SGHTA; CDR2 reads FQGNSA. The CDR3, as DNA: TGTGCCAGCAGCGTCCCCTGGCGGGAGGGCCGCTACAATGAGCAGTTCTTC. This encodes CASSVPWREGRYNEQFF.

V usage is TRBV4-1 and J usage is TRBJ1-5; D may be TRBD1 (6 bases). CDR3 length: 18 amino acids. The germline V and J ends were trimmed by 0 bases and 0 bases, with 15 bases remaining between them. Germline CDR1 reads MGHRA; CDR2 reads YSYEKL. The DNA for the CDR3 is TGCGCCAGCAGCCAAGATATGGGGGGCCGAGCTAGCAATCAGCCCCAGCATTTT. It translates to CASSQDMGGRASNQPQHF.

The chain combines TRBV4-1 with TRBJ2-7; D is possibly TRBD1 or TRBD2 (5 bases each). The V gene lost 4 bases and the J gene lost 4 bases, with 17 bases spanning the gap. Germline V CDR1 and CDR2: MGHRA, YSYEKL. The CDR3 runs to 15 residues. DNA of the CDR3: TGCGCCAGCAGCCGGGCAGCGACGGGACGTTACGAGCAGTACTTC. As protein: CASSRAATGRYEQYF.

V gene TRBV28 combines with J gene TRBJ2-5; possibly TRBD2 for D (5 bases). The CDR3 extends over 13 amino acids. Deletions cut 5 bases from V and 7 bases from J, with 14 bases between. Germline CDR1 is MDHEN and CDR2 is SYDVKM. For the CDR3, the DNA is TGTGCCAGCAGTCCCAGGCTAGCTGGGACCCAGTACTTC. This translates into CASSPRLAGTQYF.

This clonotype was counted at least ten times. The chain couples TRBV12-3 or TRBV12-4 to TRBJ1-1; 10 nucleotides match TRBD1. J gave up 1 base and V 7 bases, and 6 bases lay outside the gene matches. This CDR3 comprises 15 residues. In DNA, the CDR3 is TGTGCCAGCACCCTAGGGGACAGGGGGAACACTGAAGCTTTCTTT. This codes for CASTLGDRGNTEAFF.

This clonotype was observed at least ten times. The chain is built from TRBV4-3 and TRBJ2-7; D ambiguous. CDR1 is LGHNA, CDR2 YSLEER, per germline. Between the trimmed V and J ends, which lost 1 base and 3 bases, there was a span of 7 bases. CDR3 size: 13 residues. The CDR3, as DNA: TGCGCCAGCAGCCAAGTGTTCGGCTACGAGCAGTACTTC. Protein sequence: CASSQVFGYEQYF.

This clonotype was recorded many times. This sequence joins TRBV12-3 or TRBV12-4 and TRBJ2-3, with D possibly TRBD1 on 5 matching bases. The CDR3 runs 14 residues. V was pared by 1 base and J by 2 bases, with 7 bases between. CDR3 nucleotide sequence: TGTGCCAGCAGTTTAGGACAGATCACAGATACGCAGTATTTT. Amino acid sequence: CASSLGQITDTQYF.

In this sample, this clonotype turned up a few times. V gene TRBV20-1 combines with J gene TRBJ2-1; D uncertain. The length of the CDR3 is 10 residues. Germline-derived CDR1 and CDR2 are DFQATT and SNEGSKA (reference sequence). The V gene lost 1 base and the J gene lost 12 bases, with 7 bases spanning the gap. In DNA form, the CDR3 reads TGCAGTGCTAGAGTAGACCGGCAGTTCTTC. Translated: CSARVDRQFF.

The J gene is TRBJ2-3, the V gene TRBV5-8; D may match TRBD1 or TRBD2 (5 bases each). CDR3 size: 17 residues. Germline V lookup: CDR1 SGHTS, CDR2 YDEGEE. V was cut by 7 bases and J by 0 bases, with 21 bases left in between. For the CDR3, the DNA is TGTGCCAGCCTACAATTTCTAGGGACGGCGAGCACAGATACGCAGTATTTT. Residues: CASLQFLGTASTDTQYF.

This clonotype was picked up many times. This sequence joins TRBV12-3 or TRBV12-4 and TRBJ2-3, with a possible D match to TRBD1 (5 bases). This CDR3 has 16 amino acids. Trimming removed 4 bases at V and 6 bases at J, with 20 bases between. CDR3 coding DNA: TGTGCCAGCAGTTCACCTCGGACAAGCCAAGTTGATACGCAGTATTTT. Amino acids: CASSSPRTSQVDTQYF.

The chain uses TRBV11-2 and TRBJ2-7, with 7 bases matching TRBD2. The length of the CDR3 is 15 residues. Germline-derived CDR1 and CDR2 are SGHAT and FQNNGV. V dropped 1 base and J dropped 3; count of bases not matched to a gene: 6. Written as DNA, the CDR3 is TGTGCCAGCAGCTTAGTGGCGGGAGCGAGCTACGAGCAGTACTTC. This sequence encodes CASSLVAGASYEQYF.

The chain is built from TRBV20-1 and TRBJ2-3; TRBD2 agrees at 10 bases. V was clipped by 6 bases and J by 1 base; unmatched bases: 4. CDR1 and CDR2 from the germline V gene are DFQATT and SNEGSKA (reference sequence). The CDR3 runs 14 residues. The CDR3 coding sequence is TGCAGTGCCCAAGGGACTAGCGGCACAGATACGCAGTATTTT. This gives the protein CSAQGTSGTDTQYF.

This clonotype was counted only a few times. The chain uses TRBV15 and TRBJ1-1; 9 positions agree with TRBD1. Germline V gene lookup returns CDR1 LNHNV and CDR2 YYDKDF (reference sequence). With 7 bases clipped from V and 1 base from J, the junction kept 4 bases outside the gene matches. This CDR3 comprises 14 residues. The CDR3 spells CATKPDRGNTEAFF. CDR3 bases: TGTGCCACCAAACCGGACAGGGGGAACACTGAAGCTTTCTTT.

This clonotype was detected a few times. The gene calls are TRBV10-3 and TRBJ2-1; D possibly corresponds to TRBD1 (6 bases). The CDR3 spans 13 residues. Trimming cost V 9 bases and J 0 bases, with 9 bases left between them. Germline V gene lookup returns CDR1 ENHRY and CDR2 SYGVKD. The CDR3 is CAIRQDSYNEQFF. Here the CDR3 DNA reads TGTGCCATTCGACAGGACTCCTACAATGAGCAGTTCTTC.

This clonotype has just a few counts. The genes are TRBV7-3 and TRBJ2-3; D gene uncertain. Germline CDR1 SGHTA, CDR2 FQGTGA. V lost 3 bases and J 2 bases, leaving 6 bases between the germline ends. The CDR3 contains 13 residues. This CDR3 is CASSFTLTDTQYF. DNA for the CDR3: TGTGCCAGCAGCTTTACCCTCACAGATACGCAGTATTTT.

The V gene is TRBV7-8, the J gene TRBJ2-1; 9 nucleotides match TRBD2. V lost 1 base and J lost 3; bases outside the gene matches: 10. Looked up from germline, CDR1 is SGHVS and CDR2 is FQNEAQ. The CDR3 contains 18 residues. The CDR3 loop is CASSLVASGAAGYNEQFF. CDR3 in DNA: TGTGCCAGCAGCTTAGTGGCTAGCGGGGCGGCGGGCTACAATGAGCAGTTCTTC.

At least ten counts were recorded for this clonotype. V and J are TRBV7-2 and TRBJ2-7; 8 nucleotides align to TRBD1. This CDR3 has 15 amino acids. Trimming cost V 3 bases and J 12 bases; bases outside gene matches: 16. Germline CDR1 and CDR2: SGHTA and FQGNSA. The CDR3 here is CASSFGQGRSLVLYF. CDR3 nucleotide sequence: TGTGCCAGCAGCTTCGGACAGGGTAGGAGTCTGGTACTGTACTTC.

This clonotype was detected only a few times. This chain links TRBV20-1 with TRBJ2-5; 16 nucleotides line up with TRBD2. CDR1 and CDR2 (germline): DFQATT, SNEGSKA (reference sequence). The CDR3 extends over 17 amino acids. Unmatched junction bases numbered 7, after V lost 4 bases and J lost 2 bases. CDR3 coding DNA: TGCAGTGCTACCCGGGGACTAGCGGGGGGGATTCAAGAGACCCAGTACTTC. Protein: CSATRGLAGGIQETQYF.

This rearrangement joins TRBV19 to TRBJ2-1; the D gene is possibly TRBD2 (6 bases). V was clipped by 1 base and J by 10 bases, with 11 bases between them. The CDR3 has 13 residues. The germline V gene has CDR1 LNHDA and CDR2 SQIVND (reference sequence). The chain's CDR3 is CASSIGGLAEQFF. The CDR3 DNA follows: TGTGCCAGTAGTATAGGAGGTCTAGCGGAGCAGTTCTTC.

This chain joins TRBV12-3 or TRBV12-4 and TRBJ2-7; D remains ambiguous. This CDR3 is built from 13 residues. V gave up 3 bases and J gave up 3 bases, with 9 bases separating them. The CDR3 coding sequence is TGTGCCAGCAGTTTCACCCTCGGCTACGAGCAGTACTTC. This sequence encodes CASSFTLGYEQYF.

This clonotype showed up many times. V and J are TRBV6-5 and TRBJ2-7; no reliable D call. CDR3 size: 15 residues. Trimming removed 1 base at V and 0 bases at J, with 10 bases between. Germline V lookup: CDR1 MNHEY, CDR2 SVGAGI. The CDR3 here is CASSYWAEVSYEQYF. CDR3 bases: TGTGCCAGCAGTTACTGGGCCGAGGTCTCCTACGAGCAGTACTTC.

The chain is built from TRBV29-1 and TRBJ2-1; D perhaps matches TRBD2 (5 bases). Trimming shortened V by 1 base and J by 4 bases, and 11 bases separated the two germline ends. The CDR3 contains 14 residues. CDR1 and CDR2 (germline): SQVTM, ANQGSEA. The CDR3 nucleotides are TGCAGCGTTGAAGGTGGGAGTCAATACAATGAGCAGTTCTTC. It codes for CSVEGGSQYNEQFF.

This rearrangement joins TRBV5-1 to TRBJ2-2; no clear D gene. The CDR3 runs 15 residues. Trimming stripped 0 bases from V and 4 bases from J, with 10 bases between. Germline values: CDR1 SGHRS, CDR2 YFSETQ. The CDR3 protein is CASSLEGHGTGELFF. The CDR3 coding sequence is TGCGCCAGCAGCTTGGAAGGGCACGGCACCGGGGAGCTGTTTTTT.

This clonotype was observed a handful of times. The chain couples TRBV27 to TRBJ2-2, with D unresolved. Germline V CDR1 and CDR2: MNHEY, SMNVEV (reference sequence). There are 17 residues in the CDR3. V was pared by 4 bases and J by 0 bases, with 15 bases between. The CDR3 coding sequence is TGTGCCAGCAGTTATTTGCGGTGGCAGGCGAACACCGGGGAGCTGTTTTTT. It specifies CASSYLRWQANTGELFF.

This clonotype was recorded many times. V usage is TRBV29-1 and J usage is TRBJ2-7, with D hard to call. The CDR3 is 12 residues long. V was shortened by 4 bases and J by 2 bases, with 9 bases between the two germline ends. The germline CDR1 and CDR2 sequences are SQVTM and ANQGSEA. CDR3 protein: CSVVQSTYEQYF. CDR3 nucleotides: TGCAGCGTTGTCCAGTCAACCTACGAGCAGTACTTC.

V is TRBV25-1 and J is TRBJ1-6; D is perhaps TRBD1 (6 bases). The germline gives CDR1 MGHDK, CDR2 SYGVNS. Trimming took 6 bases from V and 8 from J, leaving 17 bases between them. CDR3 size: 15 residues. CDR3 amino acids: CASRRDTGWDSPLHF. CDR3 sequence (DNA): TGTGCCAGCAGGAGAGACACAGGGTGGGATTCACCCCTCCACTTT. The entire variable domain, with the rest obtained from reference TRBV25-1 and TRBJ1-6, is as follows: EADIYQTPRYLVIGTGKKITLECSQTMGHDKMYWYQQDPGMELHLIHYSYGVNSTEKGDLSSESTVSRIRTEHFPLTLESARPSHTSQYLCASRRDTGWDSPLHFGNGTRLTVT.